Below are 8 T cell receptor beta chains sequenced from a single sample in a study of Graves' ophthalmopathy and Graves' hyperthyroidism. Scientists amplified the TCR beta CDR3 regions from RNA transcripts. An initial RT-PCR round employing HTBI primers preceded a second-round multiplex PCR. MiXCR was run by TCRdb on the multiplex PCR reads, yielding one entry per CDR3 protein. The sample lists roughly 400,000 distinct CDR3 sequences; 15% were seen once. The sequenced sample consisted of peripheral blood. The receptors come from a woman in her late teens or twenties with stable Graves' hyperthyroidism.

The chain links TRBV6-5 to TRBJ2-7, with D tentatively TRBD1 or TRBD2 (5 bases each). The CDR3 sequence is 15 residues long. Germline lookup yields CDR1 MNHEY and CDR2 SVGAGI. V was shortened by 2 bases and J by 1 base, with 12 bases between the two germline ends. The CDR3 DNA sequence: TGTGCCAGCAGTTACGGGACGTCTTTGTCCTACGAGCAGTACTTC. Amino acid sequence: CASSYGTSLSYEQYF.

At least ten counts were recorded for this clonotype. V usage is TRBV5-1 and J usage is TRBJ1-2; possible D gene TRBD1, 5 bases. V lost 0 bases to trimming and J lost 4 bases, with 13 bases between them. Germline lookup yields CDR1 SGHRS and CDR2 YFSETQ. This CDR3 comprises 15 residues. The CDR3 spells CASSLAAGRSYGYTF. For the CDR3, the DNA is TGCGCCAGCAGCTTGGCAGCAGGGAGGAGCTATGGCTACACCTTC.

This clonotype was observed a handful of times. The genes are TRBV7-9 and TRBJ1-1, with D possibly being TRBD1 (6 bases). The germline CDR1 and CDR2 sequences are SEHNR and FQNEAQ (reference sequence). The CDR3 is 15 residues long. V lost 0 bases, J lost 10 bases, and 18 bases lay in between. CDR3: CASSLAGAGGSRAFF. CDR3 bases: TGTGCCAGCAGCTTAGCGGGGGCCGGAGGGTCTCGAGCTTTCTTT.

This clonotype was counted many times. The chain has TRBV7-2 and TRBJ2-7, with a tentative D call TRBD2 (6 bases). In germline, CDR1 is SGHTA, CDR2 FQGNSA. V dropped 5 bases and J dropped 3 bases, with 11 bases sitting between them. The CDR3 contains 13 residues. The CDR3 DNA reads as TGTGCCAGCAGCCCGAGCGGGTACTACGAGCAGTACTTC. Translating it yields CASSPSGYYEQYF.

In its sample, this clonotype was seen many times. J is TRBJ2-5 and V is TRBV6-5, with D perhaps TRBD1 (5 bases). This CDR3 has 14 residues. The germline CDR1 and CDR2 sequences are MNHEY and SVGAGI. The V gene lost 4 bases and the J gene lost 4 bases, with 13 bases spanning the gap. CDR3 bases: TGTGCCAGCAGTTCGCCAGGGTTGCTAGAGACCCAGTACTTC. Translated: CASSSPGLLETQYF.

This clonotype was seen ten or more times. DNA for the CDR3: TGTGCCAGTAGTATTGAGGCCGATCAGCCCCAGCATTTT. It codes for CASSIEADQPQHF. The V and J genes are TRBV19 and TRBJ1-5, with unresolved D. This CDR3 has 13 amino acids. V was pared by 3 bases and J by 5 bases, with 8 bases between. Germline CDR1 and CDR2: LNHDA and SQIVND (reference sequence).

The CDR3, as DNA: TGTGCCAGCAGCTTGGACGGGTGGACGGAGAACACTGAAGCTTTCTTT. Its translation: CASSLDGWTENTEAFF. The gene calls are TRBV5-4 and TRBJ1-1; unclear D gene. Germline V gene sequence: CDR1 SGHNT, CDR2 YYREEE (reference sequence). The CDR3 is 16 residues long. V lost 0 bases, J lost 1 base, and 13 bases lay in between.

This clonotype was detected ten times or more. The V gene is TRBV7-8, the J gene TRBJ1-1; D perhaps matches TRBD1 (5 bases). Germline V gene data show CDR1 as SGHVS and CDR2 as FQNEAQ. CDR3 length: 14 residues. Trimming took 5 bases from V and 1 from J, leaving 11 bases between them. CDR3 nucleotide sequence: TGTGCCAGCAGCCCCGGGGCATGGAACACTGAAGCTTTCTTT. The encoded protein is CASSPGAWNTEAFF.